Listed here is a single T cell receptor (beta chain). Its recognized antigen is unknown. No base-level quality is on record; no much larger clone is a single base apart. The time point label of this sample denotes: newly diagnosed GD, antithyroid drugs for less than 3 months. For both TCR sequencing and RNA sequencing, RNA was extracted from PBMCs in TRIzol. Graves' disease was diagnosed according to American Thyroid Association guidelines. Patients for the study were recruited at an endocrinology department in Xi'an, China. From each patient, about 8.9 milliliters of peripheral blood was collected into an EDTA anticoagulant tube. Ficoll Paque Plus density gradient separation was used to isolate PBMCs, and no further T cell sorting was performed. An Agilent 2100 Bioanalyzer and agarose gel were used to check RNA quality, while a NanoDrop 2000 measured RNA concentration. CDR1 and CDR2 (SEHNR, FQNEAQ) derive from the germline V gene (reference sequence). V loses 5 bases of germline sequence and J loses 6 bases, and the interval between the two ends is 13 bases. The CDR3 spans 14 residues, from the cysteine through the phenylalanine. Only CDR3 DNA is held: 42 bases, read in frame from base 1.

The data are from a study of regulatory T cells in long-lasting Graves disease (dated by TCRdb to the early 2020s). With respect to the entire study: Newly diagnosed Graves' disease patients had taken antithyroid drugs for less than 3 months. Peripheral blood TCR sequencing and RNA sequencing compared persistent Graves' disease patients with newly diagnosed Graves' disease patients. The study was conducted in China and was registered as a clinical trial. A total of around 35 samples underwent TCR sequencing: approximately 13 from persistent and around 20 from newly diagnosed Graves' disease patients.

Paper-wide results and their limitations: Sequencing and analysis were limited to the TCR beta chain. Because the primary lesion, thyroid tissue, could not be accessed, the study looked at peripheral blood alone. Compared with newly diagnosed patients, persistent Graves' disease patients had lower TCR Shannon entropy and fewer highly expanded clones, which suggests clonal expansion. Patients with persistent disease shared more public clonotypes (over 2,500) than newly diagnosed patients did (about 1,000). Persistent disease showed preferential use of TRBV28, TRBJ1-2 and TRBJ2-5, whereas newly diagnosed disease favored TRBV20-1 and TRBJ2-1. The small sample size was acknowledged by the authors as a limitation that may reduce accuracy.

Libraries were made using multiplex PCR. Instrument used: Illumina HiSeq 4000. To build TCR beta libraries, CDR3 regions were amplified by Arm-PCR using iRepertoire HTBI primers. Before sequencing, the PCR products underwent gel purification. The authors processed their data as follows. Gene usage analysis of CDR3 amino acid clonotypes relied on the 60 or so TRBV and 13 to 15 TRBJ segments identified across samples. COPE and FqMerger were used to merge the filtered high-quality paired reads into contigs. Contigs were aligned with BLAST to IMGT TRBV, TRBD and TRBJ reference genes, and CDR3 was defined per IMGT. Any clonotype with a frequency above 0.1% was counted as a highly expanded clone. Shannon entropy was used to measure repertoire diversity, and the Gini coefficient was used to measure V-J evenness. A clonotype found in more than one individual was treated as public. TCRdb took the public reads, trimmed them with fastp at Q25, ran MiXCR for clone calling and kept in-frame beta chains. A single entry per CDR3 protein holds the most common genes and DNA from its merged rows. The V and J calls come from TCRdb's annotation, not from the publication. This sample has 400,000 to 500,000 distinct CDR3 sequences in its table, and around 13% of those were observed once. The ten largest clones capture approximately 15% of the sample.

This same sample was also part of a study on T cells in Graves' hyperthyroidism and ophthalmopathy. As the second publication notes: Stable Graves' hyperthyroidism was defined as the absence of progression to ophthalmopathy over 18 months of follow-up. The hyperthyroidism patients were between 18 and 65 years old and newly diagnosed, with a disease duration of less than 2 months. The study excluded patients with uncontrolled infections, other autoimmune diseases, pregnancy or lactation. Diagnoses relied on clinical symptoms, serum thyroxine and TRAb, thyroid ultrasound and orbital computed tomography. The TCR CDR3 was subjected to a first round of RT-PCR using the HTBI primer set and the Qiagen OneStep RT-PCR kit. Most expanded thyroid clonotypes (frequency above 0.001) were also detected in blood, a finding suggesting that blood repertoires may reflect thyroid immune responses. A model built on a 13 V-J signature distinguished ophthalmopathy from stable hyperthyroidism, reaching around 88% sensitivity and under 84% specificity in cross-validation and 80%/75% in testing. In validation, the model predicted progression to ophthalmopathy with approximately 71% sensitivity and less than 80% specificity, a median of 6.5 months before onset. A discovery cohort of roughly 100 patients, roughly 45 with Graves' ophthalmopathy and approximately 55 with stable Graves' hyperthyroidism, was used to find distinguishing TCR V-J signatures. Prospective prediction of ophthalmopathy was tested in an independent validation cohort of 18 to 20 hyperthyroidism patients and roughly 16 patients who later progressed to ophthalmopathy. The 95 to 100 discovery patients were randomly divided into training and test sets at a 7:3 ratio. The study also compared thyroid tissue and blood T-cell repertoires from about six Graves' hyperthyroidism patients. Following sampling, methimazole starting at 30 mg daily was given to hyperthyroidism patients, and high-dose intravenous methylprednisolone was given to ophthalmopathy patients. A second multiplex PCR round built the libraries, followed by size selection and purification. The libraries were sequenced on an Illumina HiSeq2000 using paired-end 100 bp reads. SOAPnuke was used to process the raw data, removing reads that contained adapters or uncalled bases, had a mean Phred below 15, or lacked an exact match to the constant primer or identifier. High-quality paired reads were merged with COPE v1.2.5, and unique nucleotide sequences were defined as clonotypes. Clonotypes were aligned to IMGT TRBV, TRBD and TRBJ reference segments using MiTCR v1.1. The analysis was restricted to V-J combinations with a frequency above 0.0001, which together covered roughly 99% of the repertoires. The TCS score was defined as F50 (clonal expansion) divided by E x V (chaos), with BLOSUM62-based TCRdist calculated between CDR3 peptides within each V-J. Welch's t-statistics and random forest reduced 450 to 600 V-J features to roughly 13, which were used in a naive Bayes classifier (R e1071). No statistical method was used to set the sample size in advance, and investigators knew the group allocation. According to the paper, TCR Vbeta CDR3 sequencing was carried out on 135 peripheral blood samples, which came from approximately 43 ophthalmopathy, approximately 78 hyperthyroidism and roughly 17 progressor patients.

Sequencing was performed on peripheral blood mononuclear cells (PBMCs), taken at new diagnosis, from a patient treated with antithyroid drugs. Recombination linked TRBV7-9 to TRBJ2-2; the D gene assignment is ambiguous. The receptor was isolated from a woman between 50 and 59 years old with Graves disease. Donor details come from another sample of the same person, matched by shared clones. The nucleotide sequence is TGTGCCAGCAGCCCCCCCGGTGGAGCCGGGGAGCTGTTTTTT. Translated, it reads CASSPPGGAGELFF.